Listed below are T cell receptor beta chains from one sample, sequenced in a study of T-cell reconstitution after alpha-beta-depleted transplantation in children. Each CDR3 protein is one row after TCRdb ran MiXCR on the PCR reads. Counted here are some 120,000 distinct CDR3 sequences, under 25% occurring once; the ten biggest clones make up roughly a tenth. Sample: PBMCs, mostly from graft donor cells, taken 180 days after TCRalphabeta/CD19-depleted stem cell transplant. These receptors came from a male patient between 2 and 15 years old who had a stem cell transplant for chronic granulomatous disease, so the T cells may come from the graft donor. Both conserved end residues are trimmed from each CDR3. A D gene is named only where the DNA matches it firmly.

TRBD2,TRBV5-1,TRBJ2-1,ASSLWEAGGPGEQF
NA,TRBV5-1,TRBJ2-2,ASSLGVSNTGELF
NA,TRBV27,TRBJ2-4,ASSLSGKNIQY
NA,TRBV6-1,TRBJ1-2,ASSFRSGTSNYGYT
TRBD1,TRBV4-1,TRBJ2-7,ASSQEDNRGTYEQY
TRBD2,TRBV5-1,TRBJ2-1,ASSPPGLAGNEQF
TRBD2,TRBV5-5,TRBJ2-4,ASSLELAGGYGNIQY
TRBD1,TRBV25-1,TRBJ2-5,ASSDVLGQGDETQY
NA,TRBV4-3,TRBJ2-2,ASSRTSGLYTGELF
NA,TRBV28,TRBJ2-5,ASSFSGAQETQY
NA,TRBV6-2/TRBV6-3,TRBJ1-1,ASSYSAEAF
TRBD1,TRBV7-8,TRBJ1-4,ASSLGGTVTNEKLF
TRBD1,TRBV15,TRBJ1-5,ATSSKTGFNQPQH
TRBD1,TRBV5-1,TRBJ2-3,ASSRIDRVGPQGTQY
TRBD2,TRBV20-1,TRBJ2-1,SAILAGYNEQF
NA,TRBV5-1,TRBJ2-5,ASSLEQETQY
TRBD2,TRBV20-1,TRBJ2-2,SARTSGRTGDLF
NA,TRBV20-1,TRBJ2-5,SAQIQPQETQY
NA,TRBV19,TRBJ2-1,ASSIQGITYNEQF
TRBD1,TRBV12-3/TRBV12-4,TRBJ2-5,ASSRGTASQETQY
NA,TRBV7-8,TRBJ2-7,ASSLRDIIYEQY
NA,TRBV10-2,TRBJ1-3,ASGGTSGNTIY
NA,TRBV7-2,TRBJ2-4,ASSLSWGNIQY
NA,TRBV2,TRBJ2-4,ASSEVEGILAKNIQY
TRBD2,TRBV20-1,TRBJ2-1,SARPLAGESNEQF
NA,TRBV20-1,TRBJ1-5,SAIRSGSVQPQH
NA,TRBV25-1,TRBJ1-4,ASSEWSSKLF
TRBD2,TRBV12-3/TRBV12-4,TRBJ2-1,ASSSRTSFNEQF
NA,TRBV7-2,TRBJ2-3,ASSLGSGATDTQY
TRBD1,TRBV27,TRBJ2-3,ASRGDRGSSTDTQY
NA,TRBV19,TRBJ1-1,ASSLAGGLEAF
NA,TRBV5-5,TRBJ1-5,ASSLAGANQPQH
NA,TRBV29-1,TRBJ2-3,SVSRGFEDTQY
NA,TRBV12-3/TRBV12-4,TRBJ1-1,ASTLAGVSEAF
NA,TRBV18,TRBJ2-1,ASSPRPGSNNEQF
NA,TRBV27,TRBJ1-2,ASSPGGAGYGYT
NA,TRBV20-1,TRBJ2-3,SARQQRRFIDTQY
NA,TRBV20-1,TRBJ1-2,SARPRDYGYT
NA,TRBV5-6,TRBJ2-5,ASSLVSLKETQY
NA,TRBV12-3/TRBV12-4,TRBJ2-7,ASGGNGWEQY
NA,TRBV18,TRBJ1-5,ASSLEYRGHQPQH